The 26 T cell receptor beta chains below come from one sample, sequenced in a study of T cell changes during pregnancy in multiple sclerosis. Sequencing was performed with immunoSEQ multiplex PCR; in TCRdb, only in-frame clones are kept and a portion is missing. The sample records 65,000 to 75,000 clones, 85% to 95% being singletons. The sample in question was CD8+ T cells from peripheral blood mononuclear cells, obtained in the third trimester of pregnancy. These receptors were taken from a female donor in good health, enrolled as a control in a pregnancy study.

The rearrangement joins TRBV29-1 to TRBJ1-1; TRBD1 matches at 10 bases. The CDR3 loop spans 15 amino acids. V shed 6 bases, J shed 3 bases, and the junction held 10 bases outside the gene matches. CDR1 SQVTM and CDR2 ANQGSEA come from the germline V gene. Here the CDR3 reads CSVEPRGQGDTEAFF. The CDR3, as DNA: TGCAGCGTAGAACCTAGAGGACAGGGGGACACTGAAGCTTTCTTT.

The chain joins TRBV27 to TRBJ2-1; no firm D call. In germline, CDR1 is MNHEY, CDR2 SMNVEV (reference sequence). The CDR3 runs 12 residues. Trimming left V 5 bases short and J 7 bases short, with 9 bases between. The CDR3 DNA reads as TGTGCCAGCAGTCCGTACCAGAATGAGCAGTTCTTC. It encodes CASSPYQNEQFF.

This rearrangement joins TRBV27 to TRBJ1-1, with 8 bases that match TRBD1. This CDR3 comprises 16 residues. J gave up 3 bases and V 1 base, and 7 bases lay outside the gene matches. The V gene's germline CDR1 is MNHEY and CDR2 SMNVEV (reference sequence). CDR3 residues: CASSLYTGGGDTEAFF. As DNA, the CDR3 is TGTGCCAGCAGTTTATATACAGGGGGGGGTGACACTGAAGCTTTCTTT.

The chain couples TRBV5-1 to TRBJ2-5; 7 bases are shared with TRBD1. Trimming cost V 0 bases and J 5 bases; bases outside gene matches: 7. This CDR3 is built from 15 residues. Per germline, CDR1 SGHRS and CDR2 YFSETQ. The CDR3 DNA follows: TGCGCCAGCAGCTTGGAGGGGGCAGGAATTGAGACCCAGTACTTC. This codes for CASSLEGAGIETQYF.

The chain carries TRBV7-9 and TRBJ2-7; D gene uncertain. Trimming left V 0 bases short and J 5 bases short, with 8 bases between. Germline V gives CDR1 SEHNR, CDR2 FQNEAQ (reference sequence). This CDR3 spans 13 amino acids. The CDR3 DNA follows: TGTGCCAGCAGCTTAGCCACAGACAACGAGCAGTACTTC. This gives the protein CASSLATDNEQYF. The variable domain in full, completed from reference TRBV7-9 and TRBJ2-7, reads DTGVSQNPRHKITKRGQNVTFRCDPISEHNRLYWYRQTLGQGPEFLTYFQNEAQLEKSRLLSDRFSAERPKGSFSTLEIQRTEQGDSAMYLCASSLATDNEQYFGPGTRLTVT.

As DNA, the CDR3 is TGTGCCAGTCAACCGGACAGGGGGCTCACTGAAGCTTTCTTT. Protein sequence: CASQPDRGLTEAFF. The chain uses TRBV19 and TRBJ1-1, with 11 bases matching TRBD1. Trimming removed 8 bases from V and 4 bases from J; junction bases left unmatched: 6. The CDR3 totals 14 residues. Germline assignment: CDR1 LNHDA and CDR2 SQIVND (reference sequence).

This clone showed up just a few times. This chain uses TRBV4-1 with TRBJ1-6; D gene uncertain. The CDR3 runs to 14 residues. V was clipped by 0 bases and J by 9 bases, with 9 bases between them. In germline, CDR1 is MGHRA, CDR2 YSYEKL. CDR3 loop: CASSQDSFLSPLHF. CDR3 in DNA: TGCGCCAGCAGCCAAGATTCTTTCCTTTCACCCCTCCACTTT.

V gene TRBV6-6 combines with J gene TRBJ1-6, with D unclear. The germline V and J ends were trimmed by 7 bases and 9 bases, with 10 bases remaining between them. The CDR3 length is 12 residues. In germline, CDR1 is MNHNY, CDR2 SVGAGI (reference sequence). This CDR3 reads CASTEGGSPLHF. CDR3 in DNA: TGTGCCAGCACAGAGGGAGGTTCACCCCTCCACTTT.

The rearrangement joins TRBV9 to TRBJ2-1; D is uncertain. The V gene's germline CDR1 is SGDLS and CDR2 YYNGEE. V shed 3 bases and J shed 6 bases, with 16 bases lying between them. The CDR3 is 15 amino acids. The CDR3 loop is CASSDTKLQPNEQFF. CDR3 in DNA: TGTGCCAGCAGCGATACCAAACTTCAACCCAATGAGCAGTTCTTC. The complete variable domain, with remaining parts taken from reference TRBV9 and TRBJ2-1, reads DSGVTQTPKHLITATGQRVTLRCSPRSGDLSVYWYQQSLDQGLQFLIQYYNGEERAKGNILERFSAQQFPDLHSELNLSSLELGDSALYFCASSDTKLQPNEQFFGPGTRLTVL.

This chain links TRBV4-1 with TRBJ2-5; D possibly corresponds to TRBD1 (5 bases). Germline lookup yields CDR1 MGHRA and CDR2 YSYEKL. This CDR3 has 13 residues. V was clipped by 1 base and J by 3 bases, with 6 bases between them. As DNA, the CDR3 is TGCGCCAGCAGCCAAGGGGGCAAAGAGACCCAGTACTTC. Translating it yields CASSQGGKETQYF.

The V and J genes are TRBV27 and TRBJ1-2; no definite D call. Germline V gene lookup returns CDR1 MNHEY and CDR2 SMNVEV (reference sequence). CDR3 size: 13 residues. V lost 2 bases, J lost 8 bases, and 12 bases lay in between. CDR3 nucleotides: TGTGCCAGCAGTTTAGGAGGGAACGGAGGCTACACCTTC. Its translation: CASSLGGNGGYTF.

This chain joins TRBV7-3 and TRBJ2-7; 11 bases agree with TRBD1. V lost 2 bases and J lost 4; bases outside the gene matches: 4. This CDR3 is built from 15 residues. CDR1 is SGHTA, CDR2 FQGTGA, per germline. CDR3 region: CASSLSGTGGYEQYF. In DNA form, the CDR3 reads TGTGCCAGCAGCTTATCAGGGACAGGGGGATACGAGCAGTACTTC.

This clone has just one count. V usage is TRBV15 and J usage is TRBJ1-5; D not certain. The V gene's germline CDR1 is LNHNV and CDR2 YYDKDF (reference sequence). CDR3 length equals 15 residues. V lost 0 bases and J 3 bases, leaving 9 bases between the germline ends. The CDR3 nucleotides are TGTGCCACCAGCAGAGATCAAGGAGTCAATCAGCCCCAGCATTTT. As protein: CATSRDQGVNQPQHF.

The chain has TRBV7-3 and TRBJ1-1; tentatively, D is TRBD1 (5 bases). V was pared by 5 bases and J by 4 bases, with 17 bases between. CDR3 length equals 15 residues. Germline CDR1 and CDR2: SGHTA and FQGTGA. The CDR3, as DNA: TGTGCCAGCAGCCGGGGGTCGGGGACTGGCACTGAAGCTTTCTTT. This encodes CASSRGSGTGTEAFF.

The CDR3 region is CASSYSSSYNEQFF. CDR3 DNA: TGTGCCAGCAGTTACTCGAGCTCCTACAATGAGCAGTTCTTC. V usage is TRBV6-5 and J usage is TRBJ2-1; no firm D call. Trimming shortened V by 0 bases and J by 0 bases, and 3 bases separated the two germline ends. The CDR3 contains 14 residues. CDR1 is MNHEY and CDR2 is SVGAGI in the germline V gene.

The chain recombines TRBV4-3 with TRBJ2-7; D possibly corresponds to TRBD2 (6 bases). The CDR3 runs to 15 residues. Germline-derived CDR1 and CDR2 are LGHNA and YSLEER. V was shortened by 1 base and J by 2 bases, with 12 bases between the two germline ends. The CDR3 bases are TGCGCCAGCAGCCAAGGGGTCGGGACTGCCTACGAGCAGTACTTC. Its protein is CASSQGVGTAYEQYF.

The chain has TRBV27 and TRBJ1-1, with 7 bases identical to TRBD1. The CDR3 covers 13 residues. The trim removed 7 bases at V and 4 bases at J, leaving 6 bases unmatched. Germline V gene sequence: CDR1 MNHEY, CDR2 SMNVEV (reference sequence). The CDR3 region is CASTTGDGTEAFF. CDR3 bases: TGTGCCAGCACAACAGGGGATGGCACTGAAGCTTTCTTT.

The V and J genes are TRBV9 and TRBJ2-7; the match to TRBD2 covers 8 bases. The CDR3 totals 17 residues. The V and J ends lost 2 bases and 5 bases, in that order; junction bases with no gene match: 15. The germline V gene has CDR1 SGDLS and CDR2 YYNGEE. CDR3 coding DNA: TGTGCCAGCAGCGTTTCTTTTAGCGGGGACGCCTCTCACGAGCAGTACTTC. It yields the protein CASSVSFSGDASHEQYF.

The chain recombines TRBV11-3 with TRBJ1-1; D perhaps matches TRBD1 (5 bases). Trimming took off 0 bases at V and 4 bases at J, with 9 bases between the two ends. The CDR3 extends over 14 amino acids. Germline V gene data show CDR1 as SGHNT and CDR2 as YENEEA. The CDR3 reads CASSLEGGGTEAFF. The CDR3, as DNA: TGTGCCAGCAGCTTAGAGGGGGGGGGCACTGAAGCTTTCTTT. Together with reference TRBV11-3 and TRBJ1-1, the CDR3 gives the full variable domain: EAGVVQSPRYKIIEKKQPVAFWCNPISGHNTLYWYLQNLGQGPELLIRYENEEAVDDSQLPKDRFSAERLKGVDSTLKIQPAELGDSAVYLCASSLEGGGTEAFFGQGTRLTVV.

The table lists this clone with a count of one. The chain carries TRBV5-1 and TRBJ1-1; D perhaps matches TRBD1 (6 bases). Germline CDR1 is SGHRS and CDR2 is YFSETQ. The CDR3 totals 12 residues. V shed 3 bases and J shed 4 bases, with 7 bases lying between them. DNA of the CDR3: TGCGCCAGCAGCTCGACAGGCACTGAAGCTTTCTTT. It is translated as CASSSTGTEAFF.

V is TRBV4-3 and J is TRBJ2-2; D is perhaps TRBD1 (5 bases). The length of the CDR3 is 13 residues. With 4 bases removed from V and 6 bases from J, the gap between germline ends came to 9 bases. Germline V gene lookup returns CDR1 LGHNA and CDR2 YSLEER. CDR3 nucleotides: TGCGCCAGCAGCCGAACAGGAGCCGGGGAGCTGTTTTTT. It specifies CASSRTGAGELFF.

This chain links TRBV4-3 with TRBJ2-7; a weak D match, TRBD2 (7 bases). Trimming cost V 1 base and J 3 bases, with 16 bases left between them. The CDR3 contains 16 residues. CDR1 and CDR2 from the germline V gene are LGHNA and YSLEER. CDR3 in amino acids: CASSQVIGGPNYEQYF. As DNA, the CDR3 is TGCGCCAGCAGCCAAGTGATCGGGGGGCCGAACTACGAGCAGTACTTC.

The gene calls are TRBV7-9 and TRBJ2-7; 7 positions agree with TRBD1. Trimming at V came to 5 bases and at J to 2 bases, leaving 6 bases not matched to a gene. This CDR3 spans 14 amino acids. The germline V gene encodes CDR1 SEHNR and CDR2 FQNEAQ (reference sequence). This chain's CDR3 is CASSRGQETYEQYF. CDR3 bases: TGTGCCAGCAGCCGAGGACAGGAAACCTACGAGCAGTACTTC.

V gene TRBV4-1 combines with J gene TRBJ1-2, with 11 bases that match TRBD1. The ends lost 1 base at V and 2 bases at J; junction bases unmatched: 3. CDR3 size: 16 residues. CDR1 and CDR2 from the germline V gene are MGHRA and YSYEKL. The CDR3 coding sequence is TGCGCCAGCAGCCAAGCAGGACAGGGGGCAAACTATGGCTACACCTTC. Its protein is CASSQAGQGANYGYTF.

The V and J genes are TRBV29-1 and TRBJ2-2; no clear D. CDR1 is SQVTM and CDR2 is ANQGSEA in the germline V gene. The CDR3 contains 14 residues. Trimming removed 2 bases at V and 1 base at J, with 8 bases between. The CDR3 DNA reads TGCAGCGTTGAAAGATCGGGGAACACCGGGGAGCTGTTTTTT. Its translation: CSVERSGNTGELFF.

This sequence joins TRBV5-6 and TRBJ1-1; D might be TRBD1 (6 bases). CDR3 length: 12 residues. The V end lost 4 bases, the J end lost 5 bases, and 9 bases lay between the germline ends. Germline CDR1 and CDR2: SGHDT and YYEEEE. CDR3 loop: CASSPGQTEAFF. The CDR3 DNA sequence: TGTGCCAGCAGCCCCGGACAGACTGAAGCTTTCTTT.